These 8 T cell receptor beta chains were all obtained from the same sample, sequenced in a study of CD8 T cells in Susac syndrome. cDNA came from roughly 0.53 to 1 ug RNA primed by random hexamers. MiXCR, applied by TCRdb to the immunoSEQ multiplex PCR reads, yields one record per CDR3 protein. The repertoire holds about 200,000 distinct CDR3 sequences, with approximately 95% as singletons. Sequencing was performed on CD4+ T cells from PBMCs. The receptor set was obtained from a human donor with multiple sclerosis.

The V call is TRBV30, the J call TRBJ2-1; D remains unclear. The V end was cut by 3 bases, the J end by 0 bases, with 18 bases between. The CDR3 is made up of 17 amino acids. Germline CDR1 reads GTSNPN; CDR2 reads SVGIG (reference sequence). The CDR3: CAWSSLSTPSSYNEQFF. DNA for the CDR3: TGTGCCTGGAGCTCTCTAAGCACCCCGAGCTCCTACAATGAGCAGTTCTTC. The full variable domain, rest sourced from reference TRBV30 and TRBJ2-1, is SQTIHQWPATLVQPVGSPLSLECTVEGTSNPNLYWYRQAAGRGLQLLFYSVGIGQISSEVPQNLSASRPQDRQFILSSKKLLLSDSGFYLCAWSSLSTPSSYNEQFFGPGTRLTVL.

Details on this clonotype: One end of the junction is discordant with germline, which a read error may explain. Written as DNA, the CDR3 is TGTGCTAGCAGTCCGGGACAGGCAGATACGCAGTATTTT. This gives the protein CASSPGQADTQYF. The J gene is TRBJ2-3, the V gene TRBV7-7; 8 nucleotides line up with TRBD1. CDR3 length: 13 amino acids. Germline V gene data show CDR1 as SSHAT and CDR2 as FNYEAQ (reference sequence).

V gene TRBV12-3 or TRBV12-4 combines with J gene TRBJ2-1; 8 bases map to TRBD2. The trim removed 1 base at V and 5 bases at J, leaving 4 bases unmatched. The length of the CDR3 is 15 residues. The CDR3 DNA reads TGTGCCAGCAGTTTAGAAGCGGGGGTTGACAATGAGCAGTTCTTC. Translating it yields CASSLEAGVDNEQFF.

The J gene is TRBJ2-5, the V gene TRBV20-1; D gene uncertain. The CDR3 runs 13 residues. V was pared by 4 bases and J by 1 base, with 10 bases between. Germline CDR1 reads DFQATT; CDR2 reads SNEGSKA (reference sequence). The CDR3 spells CSAKLIFQETQYF. As DNA, the CDR3 is TGCAGTGCTAAGCTAATATTCCAAGAGACCCAGTACTTC.

The V and J genes are TRBV20-1 and TRBJ2-6, with TRBD2 as a possible D gene (5 bases). The V gene's germline CDR1 is DFQATT and CDR2 SNEGSKA (reference sequence). The CDR3 runs to 15 residues. V was cut by 6 bases and J by 0 bases, with 12 bases left in between. For the CDR3, the DNA is TGCAGTGCCGGACTTGACCACTCTGGGGCCAACGTCCTGACTTTC. Translated, it gives CSAGLDHSGANVLTF.

The chain combines TRBV20-1 with TRBJ1-2; D possibly corresponds to TRBD1 (6 bases). Germline loops: CDR1 DFQATT, CDR2 SNEGSKA (reference sequence). CDR3 size: 13 residues. V lost 5 bases and J 4 bases, leaving 14 bases between the germline ends. DNA for the CDR3: TGCAGTGCTCCTCGGGACAATCGCTATGGCTACACCTTC. Its translation is CSAPRDNRYGYTF.

The CDR3 coding sequence is TGCAGTGCCGAGACGGGAAATAATGAAAAACTGTTTTTT. It is translated as CSAETGNNEKLFF. This chain joins TRBV20-1 and TRBJ1-4, with unresolved D. This CDR3 spans 13 amino acids. Trimming left V 6 bases short and J 4 bases short, with 12 bases between. Germline CDR1 and CDR2: DFQATT and SNEGSKA (reference sequence).

Only one count was recorded for this clonotype. The chain joins TRBV4-1 to TRBJ2-1; D might be TRBD1 (5 bases). Trimming left V 0 bases short and J 6 bases short, with 9 bases between. From germline, CDR1 is MGHRA and CDR2 YSYEKL. The CDR3 sequence is 14 residues long. The CDR3: CASSQDPGPNEQFF. CDR3 nucleotides: TGCGCCAGCAGCCAAGACCCAGGGCCCAATGAGCAGTTCTTC.